The rows below give T cell receptor beta chains drawn from one sample of a study of patients with pleural tuberculosis. TCRdb fed the reads into MiXCR, producing one record per CDR3 protein. The table records approximately 53,000 distinct CDR3 sequences, about 6.8% of them present only once. The receptors here all came from a human donor with pleural tuberculosis. CDR3s include the opening cysteine and the closing phenylalanine or tryptophan. The D gene is left open where the match is weak. Rows may omit the clone size; those that give it use once, few, many or a size class.

>TRBJ1-1|TRBD1|few|TRBV11-2
TGTGCCAGCAGCTCTCAGGGGGCTCCGGGCACTGAAGCTTTCTTT
CASSSQGAPGTEAFF
>TRBJ1-1|-|many|TRBV2
TGTGCCAGCAGTGACAGGGAGTCGAACACTGAAGCTTTCTTT
CASSDRESNTEAFF
>TRBJ1-1|-|many|TRBV7-1
TGTGCCAGCAGCTCAATCAGGTTATCGAACACTGAAGCTTTCTTT
CASSSIRLSNTEAFF
>TRBJ2-5|-|-|TRBV12-5
TGTGCTAGTGGTTATTCGGGTACGCCACTGGAGACCCAGTACTTC
CASGYSGTPLETQYF
>TRBJ2-7|-|few|TRBV29-1
TGCAGCGTTCGACAGGATTATGAGCAGTACTTC
CSVRQDYEQYF
>TRBJ2-3|-|many|TRBV11-2
TGTGCCAGCAGCTTCTCCGGGACCGCAGATACGCAGTATTTT
CASSFSGTADTQYF
>TRBJ1-2|TRBD1|-|TRBV5-1
TGCGCCAGCAGCGGGGAGACAGGGCTCAGCTATGGCTACACCTTC
CASSGETGLSYGYTF
>TRBJ1-5|-|many|TRBV19
TGTGCCAGTAGTTCCCTGGGGGATAGCAATCAGCCCCAGCATTTT
CASSSLGDSNQPQHF
>TRBJ2-3|TRBD2|many|TRBV12-3/TRBV12-4
TGTGCCAGCAGTTTAGGCAGCGGGAGGCACACAGATACGCAGTATTTT
CASSLGSGRHTDTQYF
>TRBJ1-4|-|few|TRBV29-1
TGCAGCGTTCTGGGTTTCGCAGAAAAACTGTTTTTT
CSVLGFAEKLFF
>TRBJ2-1|-|many|TRBV27
TGTGCCAGCAGCCCTTTCATGGGGGGCCATGAGCAGTTCTTC
CASSPFMGGHEQFF
>TRBJ2-1|TRBD2|many|TRBV12-3/TRBV12-4
TGTGCCAGCAGTTTCTGGGGACTAGCCAACTCCTACAATGAGCAGTTCTTC
CASSFWGLANSYNEQFF
>TRBJ1-5|-|many|TRBV15
TGTGCCACCAGGGGCCAGCCCCAGCATTTT
CATRGQPQHF
>TRBJ2-5|TRBD1|many|TRBV29-1
TGCAGCGTTGAAGATCTGGGAGGGACAGGGTATCTTGTGGCCCAGTACTTC
CSVEDLGGTGYLVAQYF
>TRBJ2-3|-|many|TRBV20-1
TGCAGTGCACCAAGCCCACGGCAGGGCACAGATACGCAGTATTTT
CSAPSPRQGTDTQYF
>TRBJ2-7|TRBD1|many|TRBV27
TGTGCCAGCAAGCAAAGACAGGGAGATTCCTACGAGCAGTACTTC
CASKQRQGDSYEQYF
>TRBJ2-5|TRBD2|many|TRBV18
TGTGCCAGCTCATCCGGACTAGCGGGAGAAGAGACCCAGTACTTC
CASSSGLAGEETQYF
>TRBJ1-1|-|many|TRBV18
TGTGCCAGCAGTCTGGGGTCAAACACTGAAGCTTTCTTT
CASSLGSNTEAFF
>TRBJ2-3|TRBD2|many|TRBV29-1
TGCAGCGTTGTGGGTAGCGGGAAGGCAGATACGCAGTATTTT
CSVVGSGKADTQYF
>TRBJ1-1|-|many|TRBV28
TGTGCCAGCACCATGGGGTTCAGGGCTGAAGCTTTCTTT
CASTMGFRAEAFF
>TRBJ1-3|-|-|TRBV6-2/TRBV6-3
TGTGCCAGCAGCACAGGGTTGGGAAACACCATATATTTT
CASSTGLGNTIYF
>TRBJ1-1|TRBD1|many|TRBV4-2
TGTGCCAGCAGCCAACGACAGGGCCAGAACACTGAAGCTTTCTTT
CASSQRQGQNTEAFF
>TRBJ1-5|-|once|TRBV2
TGTGCCAGCAGTGATGAGATGTGCCAGAGTAGCACAGATACGCAGCATTTT
CASSDEMCQSSTDTQHF
>TRBJ2-3|-|many|TRBV28
TGTGCCAGCAGTTCTCCACTAGCAGATCCTAGCACAGATACGCAGTATTTT
CASSSPLADPSTDTQYF
>TRBJ1-6|-|many|TRBV6-2/TRBV6-3
TGTGCCAGCAGTTACTCGATGGCCGCATCACCCGGATCACCCCTCCACTTT
CASSYSMAASPGSPLHF
>TRBJ2-5|-|many|TRBV12-3/TRBV12-4
TGTGCCAGCAGTTTAGTCCAGGGTGAGACCCAGTACTTC
CASSLVQGETQYF
>TRBJ1-2|-|many|TRBV20-1
TGCAGTGCTGGGGCCAGCGGCTATGGCTACACCTTC
CSAGASGYGYTF
>TRBJ1-3|TRBD1|many|TRBV20-1
TGCAGTGCACATGACAGGGAGCATGGAAACACCATATATTTT
CSAHDREHGNTIYF
>TRBJ2-4|-|many|TRBV28
TGTGCCAGCAGTTCGGAGACCCGGAGGGCCAAAAACATTCAGTACTTC
CASSSETRRAKNIQYF
>TRBJ2-5|-|-|TRBV7-3
TGTGCCAGCAGCTCTACAGGGTATGAGACCCAGCACTTC
CASSSTGYETQHF
>TRBJ2-7|TRBD1|few|TRBV19
TGTGCCAGTAGTATGGCAGGGGGCTCCTACGAGCAGTACTTC
CASSMAGGSYEQYF
>TRBJ1-1|-|few|TRBV11-1
TGTGCCAGCAGCTTAGAACTGGTAAACACTGAAGCTTTCTTT
CASSLELVNTEAFF
>TRBJ1-5|-|large|TRBV12-3/TRBV12-4
TGTGCCAGCAGTTTATTTGGGTCGAATCAGCCCCAGCATTTT
CASSLFGSNQPQHF
>TRBJ2-5|TRBD2|-|TRBV12-3/TRBV12-4
TGTGCCAGCAGGCCCGGGACTAGCGGAAAAGAGACCCAGTACTTC
CASRPGTSGKETQYF
>TRBJ1-1|-|many|TRBV5-1
TGCGCCAGCAGCTTGGCTGGGATGGGCACTGAAGCTTTCTTT
CASSLAGMGTEAFF
>TRBJ1-5|TRBD1|large|TRBV4-2
TGTGCCAGCAGCCCGGGACAGGGGACCCATAGCAATCAGCCCCAGCATTTT
CASSPGQGTHSNQPQHF
>TRBJ1-1|-|many|TRBV14
TGTGCCAGCAGCCAATTGATGCTAAGGGACACTGAAGCTTTCTTT
CASSQLMLRDTEAFF
>TRBJ1-5|TRBD1|many|TRBV6-2/TRBV6-3
TGTGCCAGCAGTTACGGGCAGGGGGATCAGCCCCAGCATTTT
CASSYGQGDQPQHF
>TRBJ1-4|-|many|TRBV15
TGTGCCACCAGCAGAGGGAGGGAAGGAAGTGAAAAACTGTTTTTT
CATSRGREGSEKLFF
>TRBJ1-1|-|medium-sized|TRBV19
TGTGCCAGCACCCAGGTTGGGACCTTTGAAGCTTTCTTT
CASTQVGTFEAFF
>TRBJ1-1|TRBD1|-|TRBV20-1
TGCAGTGCTCCTCCCTGGGACAGGGGGAAGAACACTGAAGCTTTCTTT
CSAPPWDRGKNTEAFF
>TRBJ1-6|TRBD1|many|TRBV19
TGTGCCAGTAGTGGCCGACAGGGAAATAATTCACCCCTCCACTTT
CASSGRQGNNSPLHF
>TRBJ2-3|TRBD2|many|TRBV24-1
TGTGCCACCAGTGGGGAGGGGACAGATACGCAGTATTTT
CATSGEGTDTQYF
>TRBJ1-1|-|many|TRBV20-1
TGCAGTACCTCCGGTGTCACTGAAGCTTTCTTT
CSTSGVTEAFF
>TRBJ1-2|-|many|TRBV28
TGTGCCAGCAGTTTTCGGGACGGCTACACCTTC
CASSFRDGYTF
>TRBJ1-2|-|many|TRBV3-1
TGTGCCAGCAGCCCCGGGACTTCTAACTATGGCTACACCTTC
CASSPGTSNYGYTF
>TRBJ2-5|-|few|TRBV20-1
TGCAGTGCTAGTGGGGGGAGACAAGAGACCCAGTACTTC
CSASGGRQETQYF
>TRBJ2-3|-|many|TRBV7-6
TGTGCCAGCAGCTTAGGTCTCGGTCCTAATACGCAGTATTTT
CASSLGLGPNTQYF
>TRBJ1-1|-|many|TRBV12-3/TRBV12-4
TGTGCCAGCACCAATGGGGCGGCGAACACTGAAGCTTTCTTT
CASTNGAANTEAFF
>TRBJ2-1|-|many|TRBV19
TGTGCCAGTAGTCTCCGCGGGGAAAACTACAATGAGCAGTTCTTC
CASSLRGENYNEQFF
>TRBJ2-7|-|few|TRBV5-4
TGTGCCAGCAGCTTGGATTCGGGAGAGTCAGGGGAGCAGTACTTC
CASSLDSGESGEQYF
>TRBJ2-1|-|many|TRBV7-9
TGTGCCAGCAGCTTCGAACGCGAGCAGTTCTTC
CASSFEREQFF
>TRBJ1-1|-|many|TRBV11-1
TGTGCCAGCAGCTCCCAGAACACTGAAGCTTTCTTT
CASSSQNTEAFF
>TRBJ2-5|TRBD2|many|TRBV20-1
TGCAGTGCTAGAACTAGCGGGAGAGAGACCCAGTACTTC
CSARTSGRETQYF
>TRBJ1-4|-|many|TRBV2
TGTGCCAGTACTCTTACATTGGGGAATGAAAAACTGTTTTTT
CASTLTLGNEKLFF
>TRBJ2-3|-|many|TRBV28
TGTGCCAGCAGTTTGCCTCGTACGCAGTATTTT
CASSLPRTQYF
>TRBJ1-5|TRBD1|few|TRBV10-3
TGTGCCTCAGGGACAGGGGGGAATCAGCCCCAGCATTTT
CASGTGGNQPQHF